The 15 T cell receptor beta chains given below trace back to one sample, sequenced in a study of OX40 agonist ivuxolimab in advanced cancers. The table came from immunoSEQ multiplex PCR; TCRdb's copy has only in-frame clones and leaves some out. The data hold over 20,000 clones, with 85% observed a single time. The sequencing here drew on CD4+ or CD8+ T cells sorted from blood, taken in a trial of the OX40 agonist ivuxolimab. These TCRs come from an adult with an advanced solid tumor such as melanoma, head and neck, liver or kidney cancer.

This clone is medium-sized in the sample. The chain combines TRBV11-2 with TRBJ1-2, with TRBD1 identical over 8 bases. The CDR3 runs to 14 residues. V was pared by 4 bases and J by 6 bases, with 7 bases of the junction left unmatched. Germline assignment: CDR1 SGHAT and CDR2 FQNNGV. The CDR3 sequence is CASSSRQGSDGYTF. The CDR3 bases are TGTGCCAGCAGCTCCCGACAGGGGAGCGATGGCTACACCTTC.

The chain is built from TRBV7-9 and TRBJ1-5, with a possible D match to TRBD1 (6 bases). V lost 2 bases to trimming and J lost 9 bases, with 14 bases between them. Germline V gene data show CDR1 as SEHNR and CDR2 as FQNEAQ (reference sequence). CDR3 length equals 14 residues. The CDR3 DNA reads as TGTGCCAGCAGCTTAAATGAAGGGGGTGCGCCCCAGCATTTT. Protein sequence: CASSLNEGGAPQHF.

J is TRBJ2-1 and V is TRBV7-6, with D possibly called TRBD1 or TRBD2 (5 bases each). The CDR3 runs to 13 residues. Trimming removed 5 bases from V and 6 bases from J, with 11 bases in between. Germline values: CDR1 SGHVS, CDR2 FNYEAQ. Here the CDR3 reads CASSPGTRNEQFF. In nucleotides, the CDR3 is TGTGCCAGCAGCCCTGGGACGCGCAATGAGCAGTTCTTC.

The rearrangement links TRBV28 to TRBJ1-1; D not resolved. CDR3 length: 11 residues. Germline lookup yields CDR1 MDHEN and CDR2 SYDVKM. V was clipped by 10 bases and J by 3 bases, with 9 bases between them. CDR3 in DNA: TGTGCCACCAGATTGGACACTGAAGCTTTCTTT. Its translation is CATRLDTEAFF.

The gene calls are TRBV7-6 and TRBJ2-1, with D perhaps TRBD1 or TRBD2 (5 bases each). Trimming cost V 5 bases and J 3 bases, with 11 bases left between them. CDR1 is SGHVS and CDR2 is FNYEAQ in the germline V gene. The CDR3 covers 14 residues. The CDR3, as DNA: TGTGCCAGCAGCACGGGGCCGAACTACAATGAGCAGTTCTTC. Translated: CASSTGPNYNEQFF. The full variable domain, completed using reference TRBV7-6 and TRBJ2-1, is GAGVSQSPRYKVTKRGQDVALRCDPISGHVSLYWYRQALGQGPEFLTYFNYEAQQDKSGLPNDRFSAERPEGSISTLTIQRTEQRDSAMYRCASSTGPNYNEQFFGPGTRLTVL.

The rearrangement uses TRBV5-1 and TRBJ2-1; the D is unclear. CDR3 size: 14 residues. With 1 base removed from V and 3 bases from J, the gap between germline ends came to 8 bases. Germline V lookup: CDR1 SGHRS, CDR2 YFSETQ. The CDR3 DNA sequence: TGCGCCAGCAGCTTGACCCCTGGCTACAATGAGCAGTTCTTC. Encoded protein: CASSLTPGYNEQFF.

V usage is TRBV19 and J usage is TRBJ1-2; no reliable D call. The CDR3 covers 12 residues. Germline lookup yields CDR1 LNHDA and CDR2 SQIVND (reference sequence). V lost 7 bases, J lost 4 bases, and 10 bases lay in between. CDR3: CASTASGYGYTF. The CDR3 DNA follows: TGTGCCAGTACGGCGTCTGGCTATGGCTACACCTTC.

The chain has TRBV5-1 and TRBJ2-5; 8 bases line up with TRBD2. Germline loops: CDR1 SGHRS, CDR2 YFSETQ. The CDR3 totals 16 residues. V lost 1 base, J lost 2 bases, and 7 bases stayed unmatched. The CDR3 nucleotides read TGCGCCAGCAGCTTGCAGTCGGGAGGGGGGCAAGAGACCCAGTACTTC. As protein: CASSLQSGGGQETQYF.

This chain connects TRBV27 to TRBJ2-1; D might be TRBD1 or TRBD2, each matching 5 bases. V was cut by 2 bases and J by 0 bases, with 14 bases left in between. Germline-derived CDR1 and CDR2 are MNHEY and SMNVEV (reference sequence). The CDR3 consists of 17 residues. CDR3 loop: CASSLMGEWGSYNEQFF. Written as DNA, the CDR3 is TGTGCCAGCAGTTTAATGGGGGAGTGGGGCTCCTACAATGAGCAGTTCTTC.

CDR3 DNA: TGCGCCAGCAGCCGAGGGGAGAGGGTCGGGACTGAAGCTTTCTTT. Translated: CASSRGERVGTEAFF. The V and J genes are TRBV4-3 and TRBJ1-1; weak D call: TRBD1 (5 bases). In germline, CDR1 is LGHNA, CDR2 YSLEER. This CDR3 region has 15 residues. Trimming cost V 4 bases and J 5 bases, with 17 bases left between them.

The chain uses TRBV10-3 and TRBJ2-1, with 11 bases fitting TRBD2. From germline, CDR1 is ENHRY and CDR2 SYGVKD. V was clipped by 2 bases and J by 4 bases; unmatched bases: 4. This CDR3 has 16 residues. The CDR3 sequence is CAISEPGLAVYNEQFF. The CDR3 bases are TGTGCCATCAGTGAGCCGGGACTAGCGGTTTACAATGAGCAGTTCTTC.

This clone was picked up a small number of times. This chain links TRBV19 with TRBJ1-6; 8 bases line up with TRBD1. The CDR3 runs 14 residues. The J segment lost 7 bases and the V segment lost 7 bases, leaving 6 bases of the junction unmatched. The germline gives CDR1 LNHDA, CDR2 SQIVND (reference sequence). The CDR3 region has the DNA TGTGCCAGTAAGGTCACAGGGGGGAATTCACCCCTCCACTTT. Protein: CASKVTGGNSPLHF.

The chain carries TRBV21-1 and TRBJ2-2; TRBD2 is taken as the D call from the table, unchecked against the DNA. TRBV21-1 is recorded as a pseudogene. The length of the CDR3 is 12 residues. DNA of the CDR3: TGTGCCAGCAGATCCCGTACCGGGGAGCTGTTTTTT. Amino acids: CASRSRTGELFF.

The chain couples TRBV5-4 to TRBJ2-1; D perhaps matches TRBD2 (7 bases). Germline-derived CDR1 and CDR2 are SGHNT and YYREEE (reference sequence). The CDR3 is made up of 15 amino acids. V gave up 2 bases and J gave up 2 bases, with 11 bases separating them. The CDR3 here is CASSLGGAAYNEQFF. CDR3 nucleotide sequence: TGTGCCAGCAGCTTAGGGGGGGCGGCCTACAATGAGCAGTTCTTC.

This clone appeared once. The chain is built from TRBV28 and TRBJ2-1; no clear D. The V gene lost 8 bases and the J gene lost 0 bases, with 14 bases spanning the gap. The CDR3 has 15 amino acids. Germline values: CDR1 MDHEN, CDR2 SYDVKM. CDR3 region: CASVKVTSSYNEQFF. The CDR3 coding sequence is TGTGCCAGCGTAAAAGTGACAAGCTCCTACAATGAGCAGTTCTTC.